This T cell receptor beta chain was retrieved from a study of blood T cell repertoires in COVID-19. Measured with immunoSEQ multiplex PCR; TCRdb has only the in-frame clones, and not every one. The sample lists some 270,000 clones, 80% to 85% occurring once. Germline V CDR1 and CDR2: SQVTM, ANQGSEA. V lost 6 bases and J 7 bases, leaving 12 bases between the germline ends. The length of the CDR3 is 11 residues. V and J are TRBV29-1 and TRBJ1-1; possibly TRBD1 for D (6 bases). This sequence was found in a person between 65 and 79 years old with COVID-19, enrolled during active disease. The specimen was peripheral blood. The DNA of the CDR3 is TGCAGCGTCGGGTGGGGGCTTGAAGCTTTCTTT. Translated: CSVGWGLEAFF.